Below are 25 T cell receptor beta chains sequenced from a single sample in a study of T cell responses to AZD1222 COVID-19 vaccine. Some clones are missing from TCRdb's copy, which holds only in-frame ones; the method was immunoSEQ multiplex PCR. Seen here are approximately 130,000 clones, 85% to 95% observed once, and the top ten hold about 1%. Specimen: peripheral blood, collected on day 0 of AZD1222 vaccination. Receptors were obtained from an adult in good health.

This CDR3 reads CASSLGGNNSPLHF. The DNA for the CDR3 is TGTGCCAGCAGCTTGGGGGGCAACAATTCACCCCTCCACTTT. The chain couples TRBV7-9 to TRBJ1-6; the D gene is possibly TRBD1 (6 bases). The CDR3 has 14 amino acids. Per germline, CDR1 SEHNR and CDR2 FQNEAQ (reference sequence). V lost 3 bases to trimming and J lost 7 bases, with 10 bases between them.

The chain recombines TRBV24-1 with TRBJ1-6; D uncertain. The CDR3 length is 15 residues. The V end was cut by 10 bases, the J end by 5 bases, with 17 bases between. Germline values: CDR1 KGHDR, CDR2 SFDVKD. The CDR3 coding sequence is TGTGCCACACTCCACGGTCGACACCATAATTCACCCCTCCACTTT. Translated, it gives CATLHGRHHNSPLHF.

CDR3 DNA sequence: TGCGCCAGCAGCGAGATAGGACCGGGCTCTGGAAACACCATATATTTT. It encodes CASSEIGPGSGNTIYF. This sequence joins TRBV5-1 and TRBJ1-3; D not certain. Germline V CDR1 and CDR2: SGHRS, YFSETQ. This CDR3 comprises 16 residues. V was clipped by 4 bases and J by 0 bases, with 14 bases between them.

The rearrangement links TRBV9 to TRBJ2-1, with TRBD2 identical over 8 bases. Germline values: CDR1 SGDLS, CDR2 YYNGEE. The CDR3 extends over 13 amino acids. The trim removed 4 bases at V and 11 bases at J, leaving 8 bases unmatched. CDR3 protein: CASSPLGTSKQFF. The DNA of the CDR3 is TGTGCCAGCAGCCCACTGGGGACTAGTAAGCAGTTCTTC.

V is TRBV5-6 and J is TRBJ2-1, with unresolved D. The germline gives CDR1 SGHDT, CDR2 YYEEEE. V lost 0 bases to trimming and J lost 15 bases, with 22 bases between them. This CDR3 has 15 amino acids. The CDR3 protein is CASSLGRPPTMSPFF. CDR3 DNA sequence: TGTGCCAGCAGCTTGGGCCGCCCTCCTACAATGAGTCCGTTCTTC. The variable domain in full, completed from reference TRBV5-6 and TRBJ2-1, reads DAGVTQSPTHLIKTRGQQVTLRCSPKSGHDTVSWYQQALGQGPQFIFQYYEEEERQRGNFPDRFSGHQFPNYSSELNVNALLLGDSALYLCASSLGRPPTMSPFFGPGTRLTVL.

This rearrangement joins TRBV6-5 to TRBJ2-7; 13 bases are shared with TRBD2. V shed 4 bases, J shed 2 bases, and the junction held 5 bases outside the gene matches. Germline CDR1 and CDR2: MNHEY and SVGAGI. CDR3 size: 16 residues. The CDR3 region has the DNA TGTGCCAGCAGTTTTGGACTAGCGGGGGTGCCCTACGAGCAGTACTTC. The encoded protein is CASSFGLAGVPYEQYF.

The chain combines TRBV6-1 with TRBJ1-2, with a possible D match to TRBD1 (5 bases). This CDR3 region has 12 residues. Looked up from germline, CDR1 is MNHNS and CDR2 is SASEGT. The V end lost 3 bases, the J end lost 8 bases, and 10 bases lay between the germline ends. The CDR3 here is CASSDRGRGYTF. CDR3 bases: TGTGCCAGCAGTGACCGGGGCCGGGGCTACACCTTC.

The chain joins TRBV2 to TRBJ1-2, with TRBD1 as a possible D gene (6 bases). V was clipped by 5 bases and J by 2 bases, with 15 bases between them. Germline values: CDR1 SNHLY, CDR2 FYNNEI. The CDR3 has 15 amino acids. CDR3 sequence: CASSYSRGLNYGYTF. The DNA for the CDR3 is TGTGCCAGCAGTTATTCCAGGGGCCTAAACTATGGCTACACCTTC.

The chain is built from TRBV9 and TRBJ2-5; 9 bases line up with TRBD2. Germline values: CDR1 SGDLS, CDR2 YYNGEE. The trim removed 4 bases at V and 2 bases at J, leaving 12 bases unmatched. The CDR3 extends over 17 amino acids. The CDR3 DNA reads TGTGCCAGCAGCACCGGGGCCCTAGCGGGAAAACAAGAGACCCAGTACTTC. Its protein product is CASSTGALAGKQETQYF.

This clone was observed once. In nucleotides, the CDR3 is TGTGCCAGCAGCTTACACAGGGGAGGTCAGCCCCAGCATTTT. Translation: CASSLHRGGQPQHF. The chain is built from TRBV7-8 and TRBJ1-5; 7 bases match TRBD1. The V and J ends lost 2 bases and 6 bases, in that order; junction bases with no gene match: 4. Per the germline V gene, CDR1 is SGHVS and CDR2 is FQNEAQ. This CDR3 has 14 residues.

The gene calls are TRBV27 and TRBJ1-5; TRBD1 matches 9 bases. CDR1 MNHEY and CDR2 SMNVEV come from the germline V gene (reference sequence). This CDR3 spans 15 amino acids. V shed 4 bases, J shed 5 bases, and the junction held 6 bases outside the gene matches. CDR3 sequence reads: CASSWTGTGYQPQHF. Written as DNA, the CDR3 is TGTGCCAGCAGTTGGACCGGGACAGGGTATCAGCCCCAGCATTTT.

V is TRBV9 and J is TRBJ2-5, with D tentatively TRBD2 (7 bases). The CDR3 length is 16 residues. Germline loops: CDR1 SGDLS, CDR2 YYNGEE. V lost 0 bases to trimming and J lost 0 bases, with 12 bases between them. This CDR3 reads CASSVGAGAYQETQYF. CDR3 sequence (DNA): TGTGCCAGCAGCGTAGGGGCGGGGGCTTACCAAGAGACCCAGTACTTC.

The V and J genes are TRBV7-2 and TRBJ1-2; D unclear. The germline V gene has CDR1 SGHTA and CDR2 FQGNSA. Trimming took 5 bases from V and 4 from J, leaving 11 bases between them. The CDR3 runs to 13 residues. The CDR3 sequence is CASSAPALYGYTF. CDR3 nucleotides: TGTGCCAGCAGCGCCCCGGCCCTCTATGGCTACACCTTC. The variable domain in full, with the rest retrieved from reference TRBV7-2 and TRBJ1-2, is GAGVSQSPSNKVTEKGKDVELRCDPISGHTALYWYRQSLGQGLEFLIYFQGNSAPDKSGLPSDRFSAERTGGSVSTLTIQRTQQEDSAVYLCASSAPALYGYTFGSGTRLTVV.

This CDR3 reads CASSALSGITEAFF. The CDR3 DNA is TGTGCCAGCAGCGCTCTGTCAGGGATCACTGAAGCTTTCTTT. The chain joins TRBV6-5 to TRBJ1-1; tentative D call: TRBD1 (5 bases). The CDR3 spans 14 residues. The V gene's germline CDR1 is MNHEY and CDR2 SVGAGI. Trimming took off 6 bases at V and 4 bases at J, with 15 bases between the two ends.

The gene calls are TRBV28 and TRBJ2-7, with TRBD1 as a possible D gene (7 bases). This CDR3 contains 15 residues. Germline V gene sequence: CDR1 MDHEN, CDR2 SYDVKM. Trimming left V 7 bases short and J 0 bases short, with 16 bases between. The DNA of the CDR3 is TGTGCCAGCACCCTCAGGGGGGCCCTCTCCTACGAGCAGTACTTC. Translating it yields CASTLRGALSYEQYF.

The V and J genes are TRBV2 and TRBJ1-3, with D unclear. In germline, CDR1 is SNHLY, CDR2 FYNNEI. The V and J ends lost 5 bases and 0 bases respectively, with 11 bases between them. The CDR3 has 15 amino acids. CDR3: CASSPDPHSGNTIYF. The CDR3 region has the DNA TGTGCCAGCAGTCCCGACCCCCACTCTGGAAACACCATATATTTT.

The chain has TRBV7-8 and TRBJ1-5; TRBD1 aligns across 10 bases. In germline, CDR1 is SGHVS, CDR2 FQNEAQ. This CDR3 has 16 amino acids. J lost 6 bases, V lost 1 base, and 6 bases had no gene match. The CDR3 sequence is CASSLGGQGGSQPQHF. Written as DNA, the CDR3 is TGTGCCAGCAGCTTAGGAGGACAGGGGGGCAGTCAGCCCCAGCATTTT. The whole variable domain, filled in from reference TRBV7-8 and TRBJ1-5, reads GAGVSQSPRYKVAKRGQDVALRCDPISGHVSLFWYQQALGQGPEFLTYFQNEAQLDKSGLPSDRFFAERPEGSVSTLKIQRTQQEDSAVYLCASSLGGQGGSQPQHFGDGTRLSIL.

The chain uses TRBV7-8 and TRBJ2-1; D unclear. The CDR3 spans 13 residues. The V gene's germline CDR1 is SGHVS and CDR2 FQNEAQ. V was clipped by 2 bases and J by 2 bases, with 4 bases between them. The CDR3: CASSLNPYNEQFF. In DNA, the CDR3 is TGTGCCAGCAGCTTAAACCCCTACAATGAGCAGTTCTTC.

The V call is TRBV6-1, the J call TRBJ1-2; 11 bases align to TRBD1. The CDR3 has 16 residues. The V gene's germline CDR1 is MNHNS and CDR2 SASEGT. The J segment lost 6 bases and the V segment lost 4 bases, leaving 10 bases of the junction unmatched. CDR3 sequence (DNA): TGTGCCAGCAGTGTGAGGCGGGACAGGGGGGTAAATGGCTACACCTTC. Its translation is CASSVRRDRGVNGYTF.

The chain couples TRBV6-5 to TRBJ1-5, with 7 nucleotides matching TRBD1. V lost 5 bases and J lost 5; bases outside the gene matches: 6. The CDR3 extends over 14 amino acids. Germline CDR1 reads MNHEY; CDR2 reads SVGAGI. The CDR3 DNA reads TGTGCCAGCAGTAAACAGGGGAGGGATCAGCCCCAGCATTTT. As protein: CASSKQGRDQPQHF.

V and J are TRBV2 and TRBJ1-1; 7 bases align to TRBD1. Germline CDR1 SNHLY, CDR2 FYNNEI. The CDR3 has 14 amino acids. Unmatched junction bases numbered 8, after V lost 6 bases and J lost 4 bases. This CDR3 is CASRLDRVGTEAFF. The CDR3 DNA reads TGTGCCAGCAGATTAGACAGGGTCGGCACTGAAGCTTTCTTT.

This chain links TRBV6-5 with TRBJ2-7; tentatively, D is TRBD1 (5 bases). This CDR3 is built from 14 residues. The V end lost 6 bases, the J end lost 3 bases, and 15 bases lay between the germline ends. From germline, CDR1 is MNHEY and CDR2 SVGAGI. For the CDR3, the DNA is TGTGCCAGCAGGACCCTGACAGCTGGCTACGAGCAGTACTTC. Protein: CASRTLTAGYEQYF.

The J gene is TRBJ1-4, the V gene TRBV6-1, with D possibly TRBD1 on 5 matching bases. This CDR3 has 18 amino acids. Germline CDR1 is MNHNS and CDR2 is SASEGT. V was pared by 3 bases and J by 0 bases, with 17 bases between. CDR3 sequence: CASSEEQAWGATNEKLFF. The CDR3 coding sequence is TGTGCCAGCAGTGAGGAACAGGCTTGGGGTGCAACTAATGAAAAACTGTTTTTT.

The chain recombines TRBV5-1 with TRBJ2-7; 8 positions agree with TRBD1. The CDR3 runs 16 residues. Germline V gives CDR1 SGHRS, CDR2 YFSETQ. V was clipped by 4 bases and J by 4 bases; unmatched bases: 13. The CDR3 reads CASSTAADRVQYEQYF. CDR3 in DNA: TGCGCCAGCAGCACCGCCGCGGACAGGGTACAGTACGAGCAGTACTTC.

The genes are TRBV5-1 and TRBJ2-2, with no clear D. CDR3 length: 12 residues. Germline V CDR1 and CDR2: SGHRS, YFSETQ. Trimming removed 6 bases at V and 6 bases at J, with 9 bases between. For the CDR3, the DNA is TGCGCCAGCACTTTATCCCCCGGGGAGCTGTTTTTT. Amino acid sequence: CASTLSPGELFF.